Below are 27 T cell receptor beta chains sequenced from a single sample in a study of cytomegalovirus exposure and HLA in healthy donors. The study ran its PCR with 60 Vbeta and 13 Jbeta primers. Sequenced by immunoSEQ multiplex PCR; TCRdb stores in-frame clones only, minus some. The sample has 90,000 to 100,000 clones; the top ten hold around 3.4%. The sequencing sample was made of PBMCs. The receptors come from a woman aged 25 to 39 in good health and CMV-seronegative.

The chain links TRBV5-1 to TRBJ1-2; 9 positions match TRBD1. With 5 bases clipped from V and 7 bases from J, the junction kept 12 bases outside the gene matches. The germline gives CDR1 SGHRS, CDR2 YFSETQ. This CDR3 comprises 15 residues. In DNA, the CDR3 is TGCGCCAGCAGACCAACAGGGGGCGCGTATCGTGGCTACACCTTC. Translation gives CASRPTGGAYRGYTF.

The rearrangement uses TRBV28 and TRBJ1-5, with TRBD1 matching 11 bases. Germline CDR1 is MDHEN and CDR2 is SYDVKM. The CDR3 extends over 16 amino acids. V gave up 4 bases and J gave up 3 bases; unmatched junction bases: 5. The CDR3 loop reads CASSSWTGGVNQPQHF. The CDR3 coding sequence is TGTGCCAGCAGTTCATGGACAGGGGGCGTCAATCAGCCCCAGCATTTT. The full variable domain, completed using reference TRBV28 and TRBJ1-5, is DVKVTQSSRYLVKRTGEKVFLECVQDMDHENMFWYRQDPGLGLRLIYFSYDVKMKEKGDIPEGYSVSREKKERFSLILESASTNQTSMYLCASSSWTGGVNQPQHFGDGTRLSIL.

The gene calls are TRBV9 and TRBJ2-1; 8 nucleotides agree with TRBD2. J gave up 3 bases and V 4 bases, and 3 bases lay outside the gene matches. Germline V gene data show CDR1 as SGDLS and CDR2 as YYNGEE. CDR3 length: 14 residues. In nucleotides, the CDR3 is TGTGCCAGCAGCTTAGCGGGGAACTACAATGAGCAGTTCTTC. This encodes CASSLAGNYNEQFF.

The rearrangement joins TRBV5-4 to TRBJ1-2; TRBD1 aligns across 9 bases. Germline loops: CDR1 SGHNT, CDR2 YYREEE (reference sequence). V shed 4 bases, J shed 6 bases, and the junction held 7 bases outside the gene matches. This CDR3 spans 14 amino acids. The CDR3: CASSPRDREDGYTF. The CDR3 region has the DNA TGTGCCAGCAGCCCGAGGGACAGGGAGGATGGCTACACCTTC. The complete variable domain, with remaining parts taken from reference TRBV5-4 and TRBJ1-2, reads ETGVTQSPTHLIKTRGQQVTLRCSSQSGHNTVSWYQQALGQGPQFIFQYYREEENGRGNFPPRFSGLQFPNYSSELNVNALELDDSALYLCASSPRDREDGYTFGSGTRLTVV.

A note on this clone: The sample holds other DNA sequences that translate to the same CDR3. The chain carries TRBV19 and TRBJ1-1, with 7 positions matching TRBD1. The CDR3 is 13 residues long. With 6 bases clipped from V and 3 bases from J, the junction kept 4 bases outside the gene matches. Germline CDR1 reads LNHDA; CDR2 reads SQIVND (reference sequence). CDR3 sequence: CASSTTGDTEAFF. In DNA, the CDR3 is TGTGCCAGTAGCACCACAGGGGACACTGAAGCTTTCTTT. The full variable domain, completed using reference TRBV19 and TRBJ1-1, is DGGITQSPKYLFRKEGQNVTLSCEQNLNHDAMYWYRQDPGQGLRLIYYSQIVNDFQKGDIAEGYSVSREKKESFPLTVTSAQKNPTAFYLCASSTTGDTEAFFGQGTRLTVV.

This sequence joins TRBV7-9 and TRBJ1-1; the D gene is possibly TRBD1 (5 bases). V was pared by 3 bases and J by 5 bases, with 10 bases between. Germline CDR1 and CDR2: SEHNR and FQNEAQ (reference sequence). The CDR3 totals 13 residues. The DNA for the CDR3 is TGTGCCAGCAGCTTCCTCGACAGAACTGAAGCTTTCTTT. It codes for CASSFLDRTEAFF. Using reference TRBV7-9 and TRBJ1-1 for the parts outside the CDR3, the full variable domain is DTGVSQNPRHKITKRGQNVTFRCDPISEHNRLYWYRQTLGQGPEFLTYFQNEAQLEKSRLLSDRFSAERPKGSFSTLEIQRTEQGDSAMYLCASSFLDRTEAFFGQGTRLTVV.

This clone shows up as medium-sized by frequency. This sequence joins TRBV19 and TRBJ1-1; D possibly corresponds to TRBD1 (6 bases). Between the trimmed V and J ends, which lost 7 bases and 3 bases, there was a span of 15 bases. Germline values: CDR1 LNHDA, CDR2 SQIVND (reference sequence). This CDR3 region has 14 residues. The CDR3 is CASTNFRGDTEAFF. The CDR3 DNA sequence: TGTGCCAGTACCAACTTCAGGGGAGACACTGAAGCTTTCTTT.

This sequence joins TRBV5-1 and TRBJ1-1, with D possibly matching TRBD1 (6 bases). The length of the CDR3 is 15 residues. The V end lost 0 bases, the J end lost 3 bases, and 12 bases lay between the germline ends. CDR1 is SGHRS and CDR2 is YFSETQ in the germline V gene. CDR3 DNA sequence: TGCGCCAGCAGCTTGGTCCAGGGGCAGTACACTGAAGCTTTCTTT. Protein product: CASSLVQGQYTEAFF. The full variable domain, rest sourced from reference TRBV5-1 and TRBJ1-1, is KAGVTQTPRYLIKTRGQQVTLSCSPISGHRSVSWYQQTPGQGLQFLFEYFSETQRNKGNFPGRFSGRQFSNSRSEMNVSTLELGDSALYLCASSLVQGQYTEAFFGQGTRLTVV.

This chain connects TRBV5-1 to TRBJ1-1; 8 nucleotides agree with TRBD1. The germline V gene has CDR1 SGHRS and CDR2 YFSETQ. The CDR3 spans 16 residues. V lost 0 bases to trimming and J lost 5 bases; unmatched junction nucleotides: 9. CDR3 sequence: CASSLESQGAGTEAFF. The CDR3 bases are TGCGCCAGCAGCTTGGAATCGCAGGGGGCGGGGACTGAAGCTTTCTTT.

The genes are TRBV7-3 and TRBJ2-1; 12 positions agree with TRBD2. The CDR3 has 16 residues. V shed 3 bases, J shed 3 bases, and the junction held 3 bases outside the gene matches. Germline V gene sequence: CDR1 SGHTA, CDR2 FQGTGA. The CDR3 loop is CASSFLAGGIYNEQFF. The CDR3, as DNA: TGTGCCAGCAGCTTCCTAGCGGGAGGGATCTACAATGAGCAGTTCTTC.

The chain has TRBV5-6 and TRBJ1-1; perhaps TRBD1 as D (5 bases). Trimming cost V 6 bases and J 1 base, with 10 bases left between them. The CDR3 spans 13 residues. Germline V lookup: CDR1 SGHDT, CDR2 YYEEEE. The CDR3 region is CASTREANTEAFF. CDR3 DNA sequence: TGTGCCAGCACCAGGGAGGCGAACACTGAAGCTTTCTTT.

The chain recombines TRBV2 with TRBJ2-3, with 14 nucleotides matching TRBD2. The ends lost 11 bases at V and 2 bases at J; junction bases unmatched: 3. CDR3 length: 14 residues. In germline, CDR1 is SNHLY, CDR2 FYNNEI. CDR3 sequence reads: CAGLAGGLTDTQYF. The CDR3 DNA reads as TGTGCCGGACTAGCGGGGGGCCTCACAGATACGCAGTATTTT. Supplemented by reference TRBV2 and TRBJ2-3, the full variable domain reads EPEVTQTPSHQVTQMGQEVILRCVPISNHLYFYWYRQILGQKVEFLVSFYNNEISEKSEIFDDQFSVERPDGSNFTLKIRSTKLEDSAMYFCAGLAGGLTDTQYFGPGTRLTVL.

The V gene is TRBV9, the J gene TRBJ1-1; 7 bases align to TRBD1. Germline V gene lookup returns CDR1 SGDLS and CDR2 YYNGEE. CDR3 length: 14 residues. V trimming: 3 bases; J trimming: 5 bases; junction bases outside the gene matches: 7. The DNA for the CDR3 is TGTGCCAGCAGCGCGTTGACAGGGAAAACTGAAGCTTTCTTT. This translates into CASSALTGKTEAFF.

V gene TRBV6-5 combines with J gene TRBJ1-4; 7 nucleotides align to TRBD1. Germline CDR1 and CDR2: MNHEY and SVGAGI. The CDR3 loop spans 15 amino acids. V lost 5 bases, J lost 0 bases, and 3 bases stayed unmatched. CDR3 loop: CASSVQGATNEKLFF. As DNA, the CDR3 is TGTGCCAGCAGTGTCCAGGGGGCAACTAATGAAAAACTGTTTTTT.

The rearrangement joins TRBV19 to TRBJ2-5; 10 bases align to TRBD1. The DNA end is a closer match to TRBJ2-7, so the J assignment may be wrong. Germline assignment: CDR1 LNHDA and CDR2 SQIVND (reference sequence). The CDR3 extends over 16 amino acids. As DNA, the CDR3 is TGTGCCAGTAGTGGTAAGGACAGGGGGGGGTCCTACGAGCAGTACTTC. Encoded protein: CASSGKDRGGSYEQYF.

The chain employs TRBV15 and TRBJ1-6; 12 nucleotides match TRBD1. The CDR3 length is 15 residues. The germline gives CDR1 LNHNV, CDR2 YYDKDF (reference sequence). Trimming cost V 6 bases and J 10 bases; bases outside gene matches: 7. The DNA for the CDR3 is TGTGCCACCAGGGACCGGGACAGGGGGCCCTCACCCCTCCACTTT. As protein: CATRDRDRGPSPLHF.

V and J are TRBV4-1 and TRBJ2-3; 10 positions match TRBD1. J gave up 7 bases and V 4 bases, and 11 bases lay outside the gene matches. CDR1 and CDR2 (germline): MGHRA, YSYEKL. This CDR3 has 16 amino acids. The CDR3: CASSPALRQGAHTQYF. Here the CDR3 DNA reads TGCGCCAGCAGCCCAGCTTTGAGACAGGGGGCCCATACGCAGTATTTT.

The J gene is TRBJ1-1, the V gene TRBV6-1; TRBD1 is a possible D gene (5 bases). The CDR3 covers 15 residues. Germline CDR1 is MNHNS and CDR2 is SASEGT. The V end was cut by 4 bases, the J end by 5 bases, with 17 bases between. The CDR3 nucleotides read TGTGCCAGCAGTGTCCCCGGGACGGGAGGAACTGAAGCTTTCTTT. This translates into CASSVPGTGGTEAFF.

The rearrangement uses TRBV28 and TRBJ1-4, with TRBD1 matching over 7 bases. The CDR3 is 15 residues long. Unmatched junction bases numbered 7, after V lost 5 bases and J lost 4 bases. Germline V gives CDR1 MDHEN, CDR2 SYDVKM. The CDR3 here is CASSPPGQFNEKLFF. For the CDR3, the DNA is TGTGCCAGCAGTCCTCCGGGACAGTTTAATGAAAAACTGTTTTTT.

V and J are TRBV6-5 and TRBJ1-5, with 7 bases fitting TRBD1. The CDR3 loop spans 15 amino acids. V was clipped by 5 bases and J by 1 base; unmatched bases: 5. Germline CDR1 MNHEY, CDR2 SVGAGI. Here the CDR3 reads CASSLSTGSNQPQHF. CDR3 coding DNA: TGTGCCAGCAGTCTGTCGACAGGGAGCAATCAGCCCCAGCATTTT.

This chain links TRBV6-5 with TRBJ2-5; possible D gene TRBD2, 5 bases. The closer fit of TRBJ2-7 to the DNA end suggests the J call may be wrong. The CDR3 loop spans 14 amino acids. Germline V gene lookup returns CDR1 MNHEY and CDR2 SVGAGI. CDR3: CASTQTGGSYEQYF. In DNA form, the CDR3 reads TGTGCCAGCACCCAAACTGGAGGCTCCTACGAGCAGTACTTC.

The chain combines TRBV9 with TRBJ1-1; D possibly corresponds to TRBD1 (5 bases). This CDR3 comprises 12 residues. Trimming shortened V by 7 bases and J by 3 bases, and 10 bases separated the two germline ends. CDR1 and CDR2 from the germline V gene are SGDLS and YYNGEE. The CDR3: CASGGLHTEAFF. In DNA, the CDR3 is TGTGCCAGCGGGGGACTTCACACTGAAGCTTTCTTT.

The CDR3 sequence is CASSPGTANTGELFF. Written as DNA, the CDR3 is TGTGCCAGTAGTCCAGGGACAGCAAACACCGGGGAGCTGTTTTTT. The chain is built from TRBV19 and TRBJ2-2; TRBD1 agrees at 7 bases. V shed 5 bases and J 2 bases; nucleotides not matched to a gene: 5. Germline V gene sequence: CDR1 LNHDA, CDR2 SQIVND (reference sequence). This CDR3 has 15 residues.

The V call is TRBV19, the J call TRBJ2-1, with D tentatively TRBD1 (6 bases). The CDR3 runs 13 residues. V gave up 5 bases and J gave up 7 bases, with 12 bases separating them. Germline V gene lookup returns CDR1 LNHDA and CDR2 SQIVND (reference sequence). This CDR3 is CASSVTGLNEQFF. The CDR3, as DNA: TGTGCCAGTAGTGTAACAGGGTTGAATGAGCAGTTCTTC. Together with reference TRBV19 and TRBJ2-1, the CDR3 gives the full variable domain: DGGITQSPKYLFRKEGQNVTLSCEQNLNHDAMYWYRQDPGQGLRLIYYSQIVNDFQKGDIAEGYSVSREKKESFPLTVTSAQKNPTAFYLCASSVTGLNEQFFGPGTRLTVL.

J is TRBJ2-6 and V is TRBV28, with TRBD2 as a possible D gene (6 bases). Per germline, CDR1 MDHEN and CDR2 SYDVKM. Between the trimmed V and J ends, which lost 5 bases and 4 bases, there was a span of 12 bases. There are 15 residues in the CDR3. This CDR3 reads CASSPPGDGANVLTF. The DNA of the CDR3 is TGTGCCAGCAGTCCGCCGGGGGACGGGGCCAACGTCCTGACTTTC.

This rearrangement joins TRBV25-1 to TRBJ1-3, with TRBD1 matching 8 bases. CDR1 MGHDK and CDR2 SYGVNS come from the germline V gene. J gave up 0 bases and V 1 base, and 5 bases lay outside the gene matches. CDR3 length equals 17 residues. The CDR3 bases are TGTGCCAGCAGTGAATCGGGGGACAGGATCTCTGGAAACACCATATATTTT. It yields the protein CASSESGDRISGNTIYF.

The J gene is TRBJ2-7, the V gene TRBV13; tentative D call: TRBD1 (6 bases). The V gene's germline CDR1 is PRHDT and CDR2 FYEKMQ (reference sequence). This CDR3 region has 16 residues. V lost 5 bases to trimming and J lost 3 bases, with 20 bases between them. This CDR3 is CASSPRNRVGYYEQYF. In nucleotides, the CDR3 is TGTGCCAGCAGCCCAAGAAACAGGGTCGGCTACTACGAGCAGTACTTC.